What follows describes a single T cell receptor (beta chain). Antigen unknown. This specimen includes other DNA sequences encoding the same CDR3. Over several immunoSEQ plates, each subset's genomic DNA was distributed in even portions. Replicate PCRs for sorted subsets used about 200 ng DNA; this equaled tens of thousands of T cell genomes. TCRdb's copy holds only in-frame clones and misses some; the assay was immunoSEQ multiplex PCR. Of around 88,000 clones listed, over 60% were seen once; the top ten hold roughly 50%. The CDR3 is 14 amino acids. Germline V gene sequence: CDR1 MNHEY, CDR2 SMNVEV (reference sequence). V was pared by 2 bases and J by 3 bases, with 8 bases between. This record belongs to a study of shared clonotypes between healthy human individuals. Points from the study as a whole: Estimated richness values were generally larger in naive subsets than in memory subsets.

V usage is TRBV27 and J usage is TRBJ1-5; D might be TRBD1 (6 bases). The sequenced sample was memory CD8+ T cells sorted from blood. Subset specified: CD45RO+ cells pooled with CCR7-negative TemRA cells. This clonotype was obtained from a man between 25 and 39 years old in good health. CDR3 protein: CASSLTGINQPQHF. The CDR3, as DNA: TGTGCCAGCAGTTTAACAGGGATCAATCAGCCCCAGCATTTT.